The present TCR beta chain was sequenced within a study of T cells in Graves' hyperthyroidism and ophthalmopathy. Whole-study results and caveats: Most thyroid-expanded clonotypes above 0.001 were also found in blood.

Trimming removed 10 bases from V and 4 bases from J; junction bases left unmatched: 8. The CDR3 spans 13 residues. Germline V gene sequence: CDR1 MNHEY, CDR2 SVGEGT. The study left out patients who had uncontrolled infection, other autoimmune disease, pregnancy or lactation. PBMCs were obtained from 10 ml fresh peripheral blood. This clonotype appeared many times. Its cognate antigen is unknown. Regions amplified from RNA transcripts were the TCR beta CDR3 regions. A set of HTBI primers served as the primers for a first-round RT-PCR of the TCR CDR3. TCRdb analysed the multiplex PCR reads with MiXCR anew, one entry per CDR3 protein. The top ten clones hold around 4% of a sample with around 610,000 distinct CDR3 sequences, roughly 14% of them seen once.

The clonotype originates from a middle-aged woman with Graves' ophthalmopathy. Sequenced sample: blood. The V and J genes are TRBV6-2 or TRBV6-3 and TRBJ2-5; TRBD2 agrees at 8 bases. This chain's CDR3 is CATAQAGGETQYF. In DNA, the CDR3 is TGTGCCACCGCCCAGGCGGGAGGAGAGACCCAGTACTTC.